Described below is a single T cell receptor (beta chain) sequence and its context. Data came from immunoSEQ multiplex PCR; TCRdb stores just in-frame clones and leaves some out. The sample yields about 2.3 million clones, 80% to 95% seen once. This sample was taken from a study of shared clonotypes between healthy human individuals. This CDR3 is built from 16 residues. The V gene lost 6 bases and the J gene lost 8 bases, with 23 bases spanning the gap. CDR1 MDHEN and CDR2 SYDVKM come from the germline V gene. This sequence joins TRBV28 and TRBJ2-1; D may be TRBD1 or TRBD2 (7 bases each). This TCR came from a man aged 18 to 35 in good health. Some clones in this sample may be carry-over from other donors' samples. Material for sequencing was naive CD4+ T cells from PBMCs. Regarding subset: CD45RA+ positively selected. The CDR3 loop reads CASRTQFRGSGDEQFF. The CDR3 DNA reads TGTGCCAGCAGGACGCAATTCAGGGGGAGCGGGGATGAGCAGTTCTTC.